This T cell receptor (beta chain) was obtained from a study of cytomegalovirus exposure and HLA in healthy donors. CDR1 is SGHDT, CDR2 YYEEEE, per germline. This CDR3 comprises 14 residues. V shed 4 bases, J shed 5 bases, and the junction held 7 bases outside the gene matches. Primers included in the PCR were 60 Vbeta and 13 Jbeta primers. Profiling relied on immunoSEQ multiplex PCR, and the TCRdb table lists in-frame clones only, not all of them. The sample lists some 150,000 clones, around 80% occurring once. Study-level results: Later on, a genetic analysis was performed. It linked a missense variant in DCLRE1C with V- and J-gene trimming of TCR beta. Overall, roughly 160 TCR beta chains were annotated as cytomegalovirus-associated.

This clone has only a few counts. The antigen remains undetermined. The receptor was isolated from a man between 35 and 55 years old in good health and CMV-seronegative. J is TRBJ1-1 and V is TRBV5-6, with 8 bases aligning to TRBD1. The specimen sequenced was PBMCs. The CDR3 loop reads CASSRTGLGTEAFF. DNA for the CDR3: TGTGCCAGCAGCAGGACAGGGCTGGGGACTGAAGCTTTCTTT.